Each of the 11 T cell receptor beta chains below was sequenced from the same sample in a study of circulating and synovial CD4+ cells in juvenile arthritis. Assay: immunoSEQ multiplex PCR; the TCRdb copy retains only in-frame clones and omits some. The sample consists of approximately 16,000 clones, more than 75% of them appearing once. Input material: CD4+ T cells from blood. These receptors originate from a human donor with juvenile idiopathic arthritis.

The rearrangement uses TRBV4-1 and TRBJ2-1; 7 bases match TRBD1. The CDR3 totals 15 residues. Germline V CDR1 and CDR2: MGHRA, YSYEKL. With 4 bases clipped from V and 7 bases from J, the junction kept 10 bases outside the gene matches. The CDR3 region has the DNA TGCGCCAGCAGCCGGCAGACAGGGTTTGAAAATGAGCAGTTCTTC. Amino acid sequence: CASSRQTGFENEQFF.

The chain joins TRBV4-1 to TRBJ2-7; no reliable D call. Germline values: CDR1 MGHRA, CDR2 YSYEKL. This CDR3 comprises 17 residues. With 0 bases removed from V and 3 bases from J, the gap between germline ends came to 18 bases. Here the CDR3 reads CASSQDPPPRSFYEQYF. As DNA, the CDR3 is TGCGCCAGCAGCCAAGATCCCCCCCCGAGGTCCTTCTACGAGCAGTACTTC.

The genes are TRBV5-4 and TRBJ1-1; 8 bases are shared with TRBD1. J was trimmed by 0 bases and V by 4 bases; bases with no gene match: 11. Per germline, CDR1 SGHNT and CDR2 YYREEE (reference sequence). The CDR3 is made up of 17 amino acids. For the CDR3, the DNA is TGTGCCAGCAGCACCGGACAGGGTGGTCGGCTGAACACTGAAGCTTTCTTT. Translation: CASSTGQGGRLNTEAFF.

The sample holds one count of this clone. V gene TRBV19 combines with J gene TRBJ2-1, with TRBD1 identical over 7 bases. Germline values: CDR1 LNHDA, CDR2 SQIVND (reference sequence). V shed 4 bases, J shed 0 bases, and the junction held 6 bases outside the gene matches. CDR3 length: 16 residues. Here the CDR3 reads CASSTKTGSSYNEQFF. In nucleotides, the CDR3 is TGTGCCAGTAGTACAAAGACAGGGAGCTCCTACAATGAGCAGTTCTTC.

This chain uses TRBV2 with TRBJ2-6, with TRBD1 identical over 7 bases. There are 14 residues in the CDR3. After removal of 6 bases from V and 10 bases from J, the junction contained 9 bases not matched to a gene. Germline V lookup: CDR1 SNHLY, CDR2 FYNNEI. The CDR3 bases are TGTGCCAGCAGCGTTCAGACAGGGTTGAACGTCCTGACTTTC. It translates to CASSVQTGLNVLTF.

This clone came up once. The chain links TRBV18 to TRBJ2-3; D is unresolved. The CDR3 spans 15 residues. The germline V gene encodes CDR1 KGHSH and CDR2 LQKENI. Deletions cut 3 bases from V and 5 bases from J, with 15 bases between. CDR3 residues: CASSPTQYLQDTQYF. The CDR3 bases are TGTGCCAGCTCACCGACACAGTATTTGCAAGATACGCAGTATTTT.

The CDR3 reads CASSPRRSSETQYF. For the CDR3, the DNA is TGTGCCAGCAGCCCTAGGAGGTCTAGCGAGACCCAGTACTTC. V and J are TRBV7-2 and TRBJ2-5; weak D call: TRBD2 (5 bases). Germline V lookup: CDR1 SGHTA, CDR2 FQGNSA. V was pared by 5 bases and J by 5 bases, with 15 bases between. The CDR3 is 14 amino acids.

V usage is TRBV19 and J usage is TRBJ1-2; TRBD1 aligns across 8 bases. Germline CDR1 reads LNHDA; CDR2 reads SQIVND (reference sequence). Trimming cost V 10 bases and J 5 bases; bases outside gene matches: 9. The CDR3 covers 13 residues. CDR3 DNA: TGTGCCACCCGACAGGGGAACACTTATGGCTACACCTTC. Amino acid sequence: CATRQGNTYGYTF.

The DNA for the CDR3 is TGTGCCAGCATCCTTCGATCGGGCACTGAAGCTTTCTTT. Its protein is CASILRSGTEAFF. This chain uses TRBV7-9 with TRBJ1-1, with no clear D. From germline, CDR1 is SEHNR and CDR2 FQNEAQ (reference sequence). CDR3 length: 13 residues. V was cut by 7 bases and J by 4 bases, with 13 bases left in between.

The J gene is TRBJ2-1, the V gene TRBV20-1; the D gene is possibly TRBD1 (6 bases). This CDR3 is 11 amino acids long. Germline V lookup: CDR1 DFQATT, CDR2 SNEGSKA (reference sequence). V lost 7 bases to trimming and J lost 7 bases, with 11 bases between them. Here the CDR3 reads CSVGRGNEQFF. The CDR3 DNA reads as TGCAGTGTGGGCAGGGGTAATGAGCAGTTCTTC.

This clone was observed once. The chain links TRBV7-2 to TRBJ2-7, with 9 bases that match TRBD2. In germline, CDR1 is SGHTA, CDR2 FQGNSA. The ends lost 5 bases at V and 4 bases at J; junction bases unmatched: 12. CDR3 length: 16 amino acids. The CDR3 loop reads CASSPRPGLAHYEQYF. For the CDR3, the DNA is TGTGCCAGCAGCCCCCGACCGGGACTAGCTCATTACGAGCAGTACTTC. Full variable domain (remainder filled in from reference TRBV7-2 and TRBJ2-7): GAGVSQSPSNKVTEKGKDVELRCDPISGHTALYWYRQSLGQGLEFLIYFQGNSAPDKSGLPSDRFSAERTGGSVSTLTIQRTQQEDSAVYLCASSPRPGLAHYEQYFGPGTRLTVT.